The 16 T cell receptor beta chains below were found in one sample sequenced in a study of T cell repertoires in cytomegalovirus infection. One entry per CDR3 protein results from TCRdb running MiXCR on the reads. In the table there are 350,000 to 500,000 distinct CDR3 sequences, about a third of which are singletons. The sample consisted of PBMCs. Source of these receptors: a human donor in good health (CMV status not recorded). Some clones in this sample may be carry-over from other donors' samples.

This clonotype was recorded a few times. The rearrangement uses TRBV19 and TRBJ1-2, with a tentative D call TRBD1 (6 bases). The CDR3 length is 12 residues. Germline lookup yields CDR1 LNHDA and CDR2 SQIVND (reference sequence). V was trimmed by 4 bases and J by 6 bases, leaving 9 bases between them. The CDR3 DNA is TGTGCCAGTAGTACTTACAGGGATGGCTACACCTTC. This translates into CASSTYRDGYTF.

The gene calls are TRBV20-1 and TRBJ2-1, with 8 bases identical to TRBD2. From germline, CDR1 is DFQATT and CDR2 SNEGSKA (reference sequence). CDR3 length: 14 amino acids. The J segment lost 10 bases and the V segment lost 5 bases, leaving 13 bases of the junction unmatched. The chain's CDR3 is CSAGRDTIAGEQFF. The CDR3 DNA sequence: TGCAGTGCTGGCAGGGACACTATAGCGGGGGAGCAGTTCTTC.

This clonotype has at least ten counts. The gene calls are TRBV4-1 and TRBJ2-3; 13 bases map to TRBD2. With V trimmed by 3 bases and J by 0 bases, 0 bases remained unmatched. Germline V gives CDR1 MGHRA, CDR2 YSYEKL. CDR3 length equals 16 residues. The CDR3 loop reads CASSQGLAGSTDTQYF. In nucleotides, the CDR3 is TGCGCCAGCAGCCAGGGACTAGCGGGGAGCACAGATACGCAGTATTTT.

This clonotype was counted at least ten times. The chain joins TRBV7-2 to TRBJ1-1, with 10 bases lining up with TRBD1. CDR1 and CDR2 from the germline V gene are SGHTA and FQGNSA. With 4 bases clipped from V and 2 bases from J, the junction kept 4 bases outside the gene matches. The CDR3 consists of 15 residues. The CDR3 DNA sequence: TGTGCCAGCAGCTCGACAGGGGGCCGCAACACTGAAGCTTTCTTT. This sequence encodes CASSSTGGRNTEAFF.

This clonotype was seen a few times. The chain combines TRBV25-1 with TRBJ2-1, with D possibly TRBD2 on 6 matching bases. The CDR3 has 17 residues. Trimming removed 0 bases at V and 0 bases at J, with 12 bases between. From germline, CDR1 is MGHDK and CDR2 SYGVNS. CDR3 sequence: CASSEYGSGGSYNEQFF. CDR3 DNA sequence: TGTGCCAGCAGTGAATATGGTAGCGGTGGCTCCTACAATGAGCAGTTCTTC. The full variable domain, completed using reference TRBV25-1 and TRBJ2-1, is EADIYQTPRYLVIGTGKKITLECSQTMGHDKMYWYQQDPGMELHLIHYSYGVNSTEKGDLSSESTVSRIRTEHFPLTLESARPSHTSQYLCASSEYGSGGSYNEQFFGPGTRLTVL.

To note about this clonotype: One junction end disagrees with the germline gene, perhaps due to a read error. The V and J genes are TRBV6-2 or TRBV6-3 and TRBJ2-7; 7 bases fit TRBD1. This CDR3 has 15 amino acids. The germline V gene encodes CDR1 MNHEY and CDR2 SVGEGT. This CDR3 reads CASSPRQGSKDEQSF. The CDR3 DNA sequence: TGTGCCAGCAGCCCCAGACAGGGAAGTAAAGACGAGCAGTCCTTC.

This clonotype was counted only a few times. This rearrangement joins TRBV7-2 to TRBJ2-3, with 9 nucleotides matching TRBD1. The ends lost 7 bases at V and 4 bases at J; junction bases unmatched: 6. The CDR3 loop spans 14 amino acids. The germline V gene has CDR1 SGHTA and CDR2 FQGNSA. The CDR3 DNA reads TGTGCCAGCAACCTACAGGGGGCTGCAGATACGCAGTATTTT. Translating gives CASNLQGAADTQYF.

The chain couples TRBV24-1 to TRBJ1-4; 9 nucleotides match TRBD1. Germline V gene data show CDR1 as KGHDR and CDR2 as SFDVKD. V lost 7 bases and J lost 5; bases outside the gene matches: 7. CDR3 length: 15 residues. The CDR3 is CATSASGTGNEKLFF. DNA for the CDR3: TGTGCCACCAGCGCATCCGGGACAGGGAATGAAAAACTGTTTTTT.

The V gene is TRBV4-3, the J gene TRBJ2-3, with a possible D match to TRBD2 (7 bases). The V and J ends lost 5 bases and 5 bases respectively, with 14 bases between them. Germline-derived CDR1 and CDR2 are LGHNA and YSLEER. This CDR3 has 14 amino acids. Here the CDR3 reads CASSEAGAGDTQYF. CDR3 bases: TGCGCCAGCAGCGAGGCGGGGGCGGGAGATACGCAGTATTTT.

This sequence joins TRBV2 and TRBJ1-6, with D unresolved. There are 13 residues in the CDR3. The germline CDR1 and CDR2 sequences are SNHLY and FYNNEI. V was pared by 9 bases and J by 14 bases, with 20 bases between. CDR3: CARRHRLREALHF. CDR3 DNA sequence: TGTGCCAGAAGACACCGGCTTCGGGAGGCCCTCCACTTT. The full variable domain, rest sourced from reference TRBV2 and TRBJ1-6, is EPEVTQTPSHQVTQMGQEVILRCVPISNHLYFYWYRQILGQKVEFLVSFYNNEISEKSEIFDDQFSVERPDGSNFTLKIRSTKLEDSAMYFCARRHRLREALHFGNGTRLTVT.

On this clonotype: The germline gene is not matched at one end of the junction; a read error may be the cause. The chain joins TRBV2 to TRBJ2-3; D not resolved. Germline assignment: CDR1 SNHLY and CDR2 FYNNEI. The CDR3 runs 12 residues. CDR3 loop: CASSAQPDTQYF. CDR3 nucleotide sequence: TGTGCAAGCAGTGCTCAGCCAGATACGCAGTATTTT.

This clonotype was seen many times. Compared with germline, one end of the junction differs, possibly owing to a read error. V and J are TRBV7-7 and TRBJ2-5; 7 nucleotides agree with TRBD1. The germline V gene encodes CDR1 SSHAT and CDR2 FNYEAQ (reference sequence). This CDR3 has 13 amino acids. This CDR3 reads CASSEEGAETQYF. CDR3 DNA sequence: TGTGCTAGCAGCGAAGAGGGGGCGGAGACCCAGTACTTC.

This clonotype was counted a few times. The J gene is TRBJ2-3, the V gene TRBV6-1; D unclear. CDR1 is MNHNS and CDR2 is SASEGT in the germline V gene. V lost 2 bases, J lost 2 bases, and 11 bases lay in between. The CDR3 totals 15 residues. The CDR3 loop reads CASSENHTPTDTQYF. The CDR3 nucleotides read TGTGCCAGCAGTGAAAATCACACGCCCACAGATACGCAGTATTTT.

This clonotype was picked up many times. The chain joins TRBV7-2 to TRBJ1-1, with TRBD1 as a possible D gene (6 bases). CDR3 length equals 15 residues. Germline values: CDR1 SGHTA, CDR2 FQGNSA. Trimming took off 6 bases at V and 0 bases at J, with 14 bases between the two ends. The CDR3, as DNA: TGTGCCAGCAGGAGATCAGGGGCTATGAACACTGAAGCTTTCTTT. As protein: CASRRSGAMNTEAFF. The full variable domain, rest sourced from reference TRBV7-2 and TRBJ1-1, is GAGVSQSPSNKVTEKGKDVELRCDPISGHTALYWYRQSLGQGLEFLIYFQGNSAPDKSGLPSDRFSAERTGGSVSTLTIQRTQQEDSAVYLCASRRSGAMNTEAFFGQGTRLTVV.

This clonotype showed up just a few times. Here the CDR3 DNA reads TGTGCCAGCAGTTACGGGGGGACGACCGCATCAGCTTTCTTT. It yields the protein CASSYGGTTASAFF. The chain links TRBV6-5 to TRBJ1-1, with D perhaps matching TRBD1 (5 bases). The V gene's germline CDR1 is MNHEY and CDR2 SVGAGI. CDR3 length equals 14 residues. V was shortened by 2 bases and J by 10 bases, with 17 bases between the two germline ends.

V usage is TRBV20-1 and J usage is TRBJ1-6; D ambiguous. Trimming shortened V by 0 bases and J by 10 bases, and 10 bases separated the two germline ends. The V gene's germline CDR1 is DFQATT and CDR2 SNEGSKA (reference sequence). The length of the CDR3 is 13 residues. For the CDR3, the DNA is TGCAGTGCTAGAGAACCCGGAGGATCACCCCTCCACTTT. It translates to CSAREPGGSPLHF.